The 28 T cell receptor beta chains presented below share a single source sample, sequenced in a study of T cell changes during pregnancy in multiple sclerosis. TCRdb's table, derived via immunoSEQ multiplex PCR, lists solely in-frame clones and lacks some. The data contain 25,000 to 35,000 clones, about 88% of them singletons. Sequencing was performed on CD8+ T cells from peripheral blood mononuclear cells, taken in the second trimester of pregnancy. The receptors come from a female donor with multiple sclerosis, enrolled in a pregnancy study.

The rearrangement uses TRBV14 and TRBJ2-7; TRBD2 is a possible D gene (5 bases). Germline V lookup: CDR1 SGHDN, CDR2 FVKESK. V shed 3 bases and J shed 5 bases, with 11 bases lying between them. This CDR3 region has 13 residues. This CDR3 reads CASSQAGLHEQYF. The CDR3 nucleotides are TGTGCCAGCAGCCAGGCGGGTTTACACGAGCAGTACTTC.

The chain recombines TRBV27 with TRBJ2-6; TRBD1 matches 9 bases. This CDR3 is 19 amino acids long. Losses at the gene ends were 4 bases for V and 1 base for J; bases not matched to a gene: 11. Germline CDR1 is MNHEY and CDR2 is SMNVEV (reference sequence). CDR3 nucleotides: TGTGCCAGCAGTTCCCTGACAGGGGGTACCTCTTCTGGGGCCAACGTCCTGACTTTC. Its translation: CASSSLTGGTSSGANVLTF.

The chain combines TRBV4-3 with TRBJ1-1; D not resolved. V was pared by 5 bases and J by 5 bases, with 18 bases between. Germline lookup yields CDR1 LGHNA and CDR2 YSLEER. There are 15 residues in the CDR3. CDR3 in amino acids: CASSLSATLKTEAFF. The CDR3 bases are TGCGCCAGCAGCTTAAGTGCGACTCTCAAGACTGAAGCTTTCTTT.

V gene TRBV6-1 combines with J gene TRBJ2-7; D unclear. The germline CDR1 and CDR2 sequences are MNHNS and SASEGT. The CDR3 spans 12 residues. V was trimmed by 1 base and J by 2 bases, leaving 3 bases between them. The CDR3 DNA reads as TGTGCCAGCAGTGAAGGCGCCTACGAGCAGTACTTC. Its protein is CASSEGAYEQYF.

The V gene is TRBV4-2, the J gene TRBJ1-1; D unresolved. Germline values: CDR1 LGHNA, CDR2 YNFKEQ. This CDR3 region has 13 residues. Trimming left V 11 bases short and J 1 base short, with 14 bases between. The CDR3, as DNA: TGTGCCGGAGGAGCCAGCGAGAACACTGAAGCTTTCTTT. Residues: CAGGASENTEAFF.

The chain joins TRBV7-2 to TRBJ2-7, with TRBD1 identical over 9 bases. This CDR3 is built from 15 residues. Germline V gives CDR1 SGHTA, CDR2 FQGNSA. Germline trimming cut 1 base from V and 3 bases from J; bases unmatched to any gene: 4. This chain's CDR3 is CASSLVTGGNYEQYF. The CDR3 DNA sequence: TGTGCCAGCAGCTTAGTCACAGGGGGCAACTACGAGCAGTACTTC. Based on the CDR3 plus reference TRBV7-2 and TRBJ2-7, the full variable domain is GAGVSQSPSNKVTEKGKDVELRCDPISGHTALYWYRQSLGQGLEFLIYFQGNSAPDKSGLPSDRFSAERTGGSVSTLTIQRTQQEDSAVYLCASSLVTGGNYEQYFGPGTRLTVT.

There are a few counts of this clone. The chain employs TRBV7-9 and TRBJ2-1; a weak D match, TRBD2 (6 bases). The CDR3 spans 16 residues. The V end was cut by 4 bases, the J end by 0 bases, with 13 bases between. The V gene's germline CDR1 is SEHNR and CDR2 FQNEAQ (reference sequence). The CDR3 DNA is TGTGCCAGCAGCTCGCCGACTAGAGTCTCCTACAATGAGCAGTTCTTC. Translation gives CASSSPTRVSYNEQFF.

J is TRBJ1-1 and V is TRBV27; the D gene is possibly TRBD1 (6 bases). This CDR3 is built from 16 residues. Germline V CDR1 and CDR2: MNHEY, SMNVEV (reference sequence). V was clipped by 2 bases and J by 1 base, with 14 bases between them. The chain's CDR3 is CASSLRVGAANTEAFF. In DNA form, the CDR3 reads TGTGCCAGCAGTTTAAGGGTGGGGGCGGCGAACACTGAAGCTTTCTTT.

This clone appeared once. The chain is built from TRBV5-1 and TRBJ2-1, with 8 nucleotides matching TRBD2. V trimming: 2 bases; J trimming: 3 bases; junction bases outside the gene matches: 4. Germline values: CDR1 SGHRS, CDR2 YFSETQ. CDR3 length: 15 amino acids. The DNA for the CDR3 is TGCGCCAGCAGCTTTTTAGCGGGGATCTACAATGAGCAGTTCTTC. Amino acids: CASSFLAGIYNEQFF.

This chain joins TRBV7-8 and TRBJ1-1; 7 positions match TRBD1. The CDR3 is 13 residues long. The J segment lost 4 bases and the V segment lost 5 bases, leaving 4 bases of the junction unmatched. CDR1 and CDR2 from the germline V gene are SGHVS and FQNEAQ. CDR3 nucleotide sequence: TGTGCCAGCAGCCCGAGACAGGGCACTGAAGCTTTCTTT. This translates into CASSPRQGTEAFF.

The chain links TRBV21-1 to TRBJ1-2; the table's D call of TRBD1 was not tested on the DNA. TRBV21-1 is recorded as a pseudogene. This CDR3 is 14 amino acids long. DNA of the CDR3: TGTGCCAGCAGCCCGAGCGGGGACAGGTATGGCTACACCTTC. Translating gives CASSPSGDRYGYTF.

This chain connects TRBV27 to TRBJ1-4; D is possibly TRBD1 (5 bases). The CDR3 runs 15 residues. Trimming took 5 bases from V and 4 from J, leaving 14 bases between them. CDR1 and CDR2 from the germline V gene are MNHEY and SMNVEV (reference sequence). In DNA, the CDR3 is TGTGCCAGCAGTCTCGGGACGGGGGTTAATGAAAAACTGTTTTTT. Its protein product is CASSLGTGVNEKLFF. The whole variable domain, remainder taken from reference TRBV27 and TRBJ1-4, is EAQVTQNPRYLITVTGKKLTVTCSQNMNHEYMSWYRQDPGLGLRQIYYSMNVEVTDKGDVPEGYKVSRKEKRNFPLILESPSPNQTSLYFCASSLGTGVNEKLFFGSGTQLSVL.

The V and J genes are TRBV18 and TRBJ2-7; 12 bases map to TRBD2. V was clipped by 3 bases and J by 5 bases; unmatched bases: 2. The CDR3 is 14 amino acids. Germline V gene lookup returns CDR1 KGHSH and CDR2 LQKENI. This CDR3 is CASSPWTSGDEQYF. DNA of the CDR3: TGTGCCAGCTCACCTTGGACTAGCGGGGACGAGCAGTACTTC.

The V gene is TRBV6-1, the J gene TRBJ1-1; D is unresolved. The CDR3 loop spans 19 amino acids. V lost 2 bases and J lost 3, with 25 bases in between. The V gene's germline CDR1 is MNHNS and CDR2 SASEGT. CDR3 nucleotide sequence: TGTGCCAGCAGTGAAAGAGAAACGGGATTCTACCCTGGGGACACTGAAGCTTTCTTT. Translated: CASSERETGFYPGDTEAFF.

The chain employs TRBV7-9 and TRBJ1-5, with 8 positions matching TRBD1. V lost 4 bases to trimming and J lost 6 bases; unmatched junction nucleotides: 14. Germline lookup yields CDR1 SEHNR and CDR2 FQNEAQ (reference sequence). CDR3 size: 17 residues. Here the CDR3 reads CASSSSLTGGATQPQHF. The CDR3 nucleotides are TGTGCCAGCAGCTCCTCGCTTACAGGGGGGGCAACTCAGCCCCAGCATTTT.

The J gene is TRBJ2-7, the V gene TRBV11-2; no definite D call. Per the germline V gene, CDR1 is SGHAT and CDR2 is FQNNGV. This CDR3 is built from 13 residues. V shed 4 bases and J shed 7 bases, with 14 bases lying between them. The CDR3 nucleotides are TGTGCCAGCAGCTCGAGAACCATTTTAGAGCAGTACTTC. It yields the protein CASSSRTILEQYF.

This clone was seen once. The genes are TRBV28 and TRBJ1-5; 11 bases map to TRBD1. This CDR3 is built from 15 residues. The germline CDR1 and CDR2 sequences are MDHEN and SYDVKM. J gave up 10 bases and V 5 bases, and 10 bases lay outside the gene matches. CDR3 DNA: TGTGCCAGCAGTCCAGGGACAGGGGGTAGGAATCCCCAGCATTTT. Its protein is CASSPGTGGRNPQHF.

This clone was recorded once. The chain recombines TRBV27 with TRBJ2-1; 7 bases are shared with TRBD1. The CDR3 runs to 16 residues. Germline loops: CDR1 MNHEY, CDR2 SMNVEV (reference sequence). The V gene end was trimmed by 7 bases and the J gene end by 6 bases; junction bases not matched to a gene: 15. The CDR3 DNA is TGTGCCAGCATTAATACATGGACAGGTTCGGGCAATGAGCAGTTCTTC. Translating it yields CASINTWTGSGNEQFF.

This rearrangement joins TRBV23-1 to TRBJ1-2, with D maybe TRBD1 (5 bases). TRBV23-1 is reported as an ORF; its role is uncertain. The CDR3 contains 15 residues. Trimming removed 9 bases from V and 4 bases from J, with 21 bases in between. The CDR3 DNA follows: TGCGCCAGAAATAGGACATCGCCCCTTGGCTATGGCTACACCTTC. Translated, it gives CARNRTSPLGYGYTF.

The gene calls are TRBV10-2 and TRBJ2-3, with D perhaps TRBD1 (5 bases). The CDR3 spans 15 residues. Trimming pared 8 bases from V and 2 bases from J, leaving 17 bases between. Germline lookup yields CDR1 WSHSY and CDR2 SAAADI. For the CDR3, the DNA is TGCGCCAGCGGGGCCCTGGCCCCAATCACAGATACGCAGTATTTT. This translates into CASGALAPITDTQYF.

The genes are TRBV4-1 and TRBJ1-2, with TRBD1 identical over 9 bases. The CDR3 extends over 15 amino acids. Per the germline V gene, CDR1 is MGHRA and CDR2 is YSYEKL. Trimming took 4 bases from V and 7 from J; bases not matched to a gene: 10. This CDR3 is CASSLGDREISGYTF. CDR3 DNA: TGCGCCAGCAGCCTCGGGGACAGGGAGATAAGTGGCTACACCTTC.

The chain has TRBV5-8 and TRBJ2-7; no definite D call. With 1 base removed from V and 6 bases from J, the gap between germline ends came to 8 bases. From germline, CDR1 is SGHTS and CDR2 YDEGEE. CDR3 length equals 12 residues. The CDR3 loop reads CASSLQLFEQYF. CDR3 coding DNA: TGTGCCAGCAGCTTGCAGTTATTCGAGCAGTACTTC.

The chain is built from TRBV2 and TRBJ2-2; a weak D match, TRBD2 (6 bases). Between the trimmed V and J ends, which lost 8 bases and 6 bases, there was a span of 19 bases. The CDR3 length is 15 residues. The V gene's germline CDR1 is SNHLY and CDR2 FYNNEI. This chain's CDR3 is CASGDSRIIAGELFF. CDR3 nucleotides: TGTGCCAGCGGGGACTCTCGTATCATCGCCGGGGAGCTGTTTTTT.

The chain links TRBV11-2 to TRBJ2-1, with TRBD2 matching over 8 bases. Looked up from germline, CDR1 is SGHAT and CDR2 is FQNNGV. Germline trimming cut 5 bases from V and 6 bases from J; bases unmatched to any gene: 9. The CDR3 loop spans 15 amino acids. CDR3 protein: CASSLQRGPVNEQFF. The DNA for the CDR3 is TGTGCCAGCAGCCTCCAGCGGGGGCCCGTCAATGAGCAGTTCTTC.

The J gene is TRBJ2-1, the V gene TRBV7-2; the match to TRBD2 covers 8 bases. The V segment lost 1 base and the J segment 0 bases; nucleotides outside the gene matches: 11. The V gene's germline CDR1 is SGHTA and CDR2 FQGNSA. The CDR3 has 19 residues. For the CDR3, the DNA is TGTGCCAGCAGCTTAGGTTTAGGCGGGGGGTCCCTCTCCTACAATGAGCAGTTCTTC. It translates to CASSLGLGGGSLSYNEQFF. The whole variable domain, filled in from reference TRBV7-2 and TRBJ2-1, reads GAGVSQSPSNKVTEKGKDVELRCDPISGHTALYWYRQSLGQGLEFLIYFQGNSAPDKSGLPSDRFSAERTGGSVSTLTIQRTQQEDSAVYLCASSLGLGGGSLSYNEQFFGPGTRLTVL.

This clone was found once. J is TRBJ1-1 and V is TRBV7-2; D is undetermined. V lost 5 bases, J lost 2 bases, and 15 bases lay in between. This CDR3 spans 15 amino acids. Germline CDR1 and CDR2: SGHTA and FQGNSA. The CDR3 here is CASSEWAHGNTEAFF. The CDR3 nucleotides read TGTGCCAGCAGCGAATGGGCCCATGGTAACACTGAAGCTTTCTTT.

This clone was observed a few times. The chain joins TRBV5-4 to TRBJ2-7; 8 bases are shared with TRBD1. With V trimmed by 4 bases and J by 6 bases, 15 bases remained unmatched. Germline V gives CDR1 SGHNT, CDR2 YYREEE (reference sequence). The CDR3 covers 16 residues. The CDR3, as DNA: TGTGCCAGCAGCCCCCACTTTGACAGGGGCCTAGCCGAGCAGTACTTC. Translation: CASSPHFDRGLAEQYF.

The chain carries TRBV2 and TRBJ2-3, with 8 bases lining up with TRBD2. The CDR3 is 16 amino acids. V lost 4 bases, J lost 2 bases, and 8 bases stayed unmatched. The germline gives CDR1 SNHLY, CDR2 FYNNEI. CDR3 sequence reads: CASSVASGGDTDTQYF. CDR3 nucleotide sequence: TGTGCCAGCAGTGTCGCGTCGGGGGGGGACACAGATACGCAGTATTTT. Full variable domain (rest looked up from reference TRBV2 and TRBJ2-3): EPEVTQTPSHQVTQMGQEVILRCVPISNHLYFYWYRQILGQKVEFLVSFYNNEISEKSEIFDDQFSVERPDGSNFTLKIRSTKLEDSAMYFCASSVASGGDTDTQYFGPGTRLTVL.